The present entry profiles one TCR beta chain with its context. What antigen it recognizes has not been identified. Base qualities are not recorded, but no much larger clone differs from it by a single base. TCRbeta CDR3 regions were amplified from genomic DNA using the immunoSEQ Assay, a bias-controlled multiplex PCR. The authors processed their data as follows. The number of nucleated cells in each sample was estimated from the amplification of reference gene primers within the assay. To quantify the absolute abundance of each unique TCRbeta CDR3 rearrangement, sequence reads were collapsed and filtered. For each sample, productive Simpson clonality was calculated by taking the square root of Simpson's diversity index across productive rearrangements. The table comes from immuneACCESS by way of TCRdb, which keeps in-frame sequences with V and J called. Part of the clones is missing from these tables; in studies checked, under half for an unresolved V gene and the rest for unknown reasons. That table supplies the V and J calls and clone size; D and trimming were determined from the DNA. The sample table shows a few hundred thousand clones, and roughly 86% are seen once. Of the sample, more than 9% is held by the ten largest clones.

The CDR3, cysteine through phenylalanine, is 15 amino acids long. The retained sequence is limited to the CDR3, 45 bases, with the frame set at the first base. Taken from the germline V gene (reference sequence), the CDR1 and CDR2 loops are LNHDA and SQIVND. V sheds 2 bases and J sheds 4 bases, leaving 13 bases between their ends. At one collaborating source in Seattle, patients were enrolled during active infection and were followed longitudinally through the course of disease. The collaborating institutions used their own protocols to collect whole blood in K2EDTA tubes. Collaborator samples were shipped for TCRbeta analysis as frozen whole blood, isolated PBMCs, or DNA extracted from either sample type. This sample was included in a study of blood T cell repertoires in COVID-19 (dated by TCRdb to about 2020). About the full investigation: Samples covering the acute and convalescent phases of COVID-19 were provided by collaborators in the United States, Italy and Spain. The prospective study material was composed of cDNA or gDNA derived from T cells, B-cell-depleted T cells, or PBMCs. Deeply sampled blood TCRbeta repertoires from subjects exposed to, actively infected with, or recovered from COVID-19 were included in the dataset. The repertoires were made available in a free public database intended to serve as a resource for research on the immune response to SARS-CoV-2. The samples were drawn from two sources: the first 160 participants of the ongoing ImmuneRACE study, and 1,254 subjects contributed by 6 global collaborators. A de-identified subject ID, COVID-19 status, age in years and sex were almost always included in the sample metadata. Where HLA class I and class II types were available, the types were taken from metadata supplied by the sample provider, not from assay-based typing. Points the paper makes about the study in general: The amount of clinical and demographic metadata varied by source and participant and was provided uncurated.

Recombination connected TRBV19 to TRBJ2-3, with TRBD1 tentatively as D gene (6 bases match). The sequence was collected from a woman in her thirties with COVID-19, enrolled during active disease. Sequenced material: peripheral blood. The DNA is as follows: TGTGCCAGTAGTATATACAGGGAACGGTCAGATACGCAGTATTTT. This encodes CASSIYRERSDTQYF.